These 25 T cell receptor beta chains were sequenced from one sample in a study of blood T cell repertoires in COVID-19. Generated by immunoSEQ multiplex PCR, the TCRdb table keeps only in-frame clones and is missing some. The repertoire holds some 170,000 clones, with over 80% as singletons. Material: peripheral blood. The receptors derive from a woman aged 50 to 65 with acute or convalescent COVID-19.

The rearrangement links TRBV3-1 (or the pseudogene TRBV3-2) to TRBJ2-7, with 11 positions matching TRBD1. Germline V gene lookup returns CDR1 LGHDT and CDR2 YNNKEL (reference sequence). The length of the CDR3 is 17 residues. The V and J ends lost 0 bases and 0 bases, in that order; junction bases with no gene match: 4. The DNA of the CDR3 is TGTGCCAGCAGCCAAGATTCCGGGACAGGGGGCTCCTACGAGCAGTACTTC. Amino acid sequence: CASSQDSGTGGSYEQYF.

This sequence joins TRBV18 and TRBJ2-2; TRBD1 might be the D (5 bases). The ends were cut back, 3 bases at V and 4 bases at J, with 9 bases in the middle. The CDR3 contains 14 residues. Looked up from germline, CDR1 is KGHSH and CDR2 is LQKENI. The CDR3 sequence is CASSPSRATGELFF. The CDR3 DNA is TGTGCCAGCTCACCTTCCAGGGCCACCGGGGAGCTGTTTTTT.

The chain uses TRBV9 and TRBJ1-4; 7 bases line up with TRBD1. The CDR3 has 15 residues. After removal of 4 bases from V and 8 bases from J, the junction contained 11 bases not matched to a gene. Germline V gene lookup returns CDR1 SGDLS and CDR2 YYNGEE. CDR3 coding DNA: TGTGCCAGCAGCCCCCGGACAGGTTTAGGAGAAAAACTGTTTTTT. Residues: CASSPRTGLGEKLFF.

The chain uses TRBV12-3 or TRBV12-4 and TRBJ2-7, with a tentative D call TRBD2 (6 bases). The CDR3 sequence is 12 residues long. Trimming pared 8 bases from V and 3 bases from J, leaving 11 bases between. This CDR3 is CASRRGRYEQYF. Written as DNA, the CDR3 is TGTGCCAGCCGGCGGGGACGCTACGAGCAGTACTTC.

The genes are TRBV7-2 and TRBJ2-5; 8 bases are shared with TRBD1. The J segment lost 5 bases and the V segment lost 5 bases, leaving 16 bases of the junction unmatched. CDR1 is SGHTA and CDR2 is FQGNSA in the germline V gene. The CDR3 spans 17 residues. The CDR3 is CASSQFPRGPVGETQYF. CDR3 DNA sequence: TGTGCCAGCAGCCAATTTCCCAGGGGGCCGGTCGGGGAGACCCAGTACTTC.

The V gene is TRBV5-1, the J gene TRBJ1-1, with TRBD1 matching 11 bases. V lost 3 bases to trimming and J lost 7 bases; unmatched junction nucleotides: 8. Germline-derived CDR1 and CDR2 are SGHRS and YFSETQ. The CDR3 runs to 15 residues. The CDR3 loop is CASSSPGQGVLEAFF. CDR3 nucleotide sequence: TGCGCCAGCAGCTCACCGGGACAGGGGGTCCTTGAAGCTTTCTTT. The full variable domain, in which reference TRBV5-1 and TRBJ1-1 provide the parts outside the CDR3, is KAGVTQTPRYLIKTRGQQVTLSCSPISGHRSVSWYQQTPGQGLQFLFEYFSETQRNKGNFPGRFSGRQFSNSRSEMNVSTLELGDSALYLCASSSPGQGVLEAFFGQGTRLTVV.

V usage is TRBV2 and J usage is TRBJ2-2, with TRBD2 identical over 8 bases. V shed 9 bases and J 6 bases; nucleotides not matched to a gene: 6. The CDR3 totals 13 residues. Germline CDR1 is SNHLY and CDR2 is FYNNEI. CDR3 in amino acids: CASAGLVAGELFF. The CDR3 DNA sequence: TGTGCCAGTGCGGGACTAGTGGCCGGGGAGCTGTTTTTT.

This clone occurred once. The chain employs TRBV6-2 or TRBV6-3 and TRBJ1-4; 8 nucleotides match TRBD1. V was clipped by 5 bases and J by 8 bases; unmatched bases: 7. This CDR3 is built from 14 residues. CDR1 MNHEY and CDR2 SVGEGT come from the germline V gene. CDR3 amino acids: CASSRTGNEEKLFF. The CDR3 nucleotides read TGTGCCAGCAGTCGGACAGGGAATGAAGAAAAACTGTTTTTT.

The chain joins TRBV19 to TRBJ2-7, with 8 bases aligning to TRBD1. Trimming cost V 4 bases and J 2 bases; bases outside gene matches: 4. This CDR3 is 14 amino acids long. CDR1 LNHDA and CDR2 SQIVND come from the germline V gene (reference sequence). CDR3 sequence reads: CASSTTGDTYEQYF. CDR3 DNA sequence: TGTGCCAGTAGTACGACAGGGGACACCTACGAGCAGTACTTC. The full variable domain, rest sourced from reference TRBV19 and TRBJ2-7, is DGGITQSPKYLFRKEGQNVTLSCEQNLNHDAMYWYRQDPGQGLRLIYYSQIVNDFQKGDIAEGYSVSREKKESFPLTVTSAQKNPTAFYLCASSTTGDTYEQYFGPGTRLTVT.

J is TRBJ1-5 and V is TRBV4-1; D is ambiguous. Trimming cost V 4 bases and J 5 bases, with 12 bases left between them. The CDR3 length is 14 residues. CDR1 and CDR2 (germline): MGHRA, YSYEKL. CDR3 in amino acids: CASSPAEGYQPQHF. For the CDR3, the DNA is TGCGCCAGCAGCCCCGCGGAGGGATATCAGCCCCAGCATTTT.

The chain is built from TRBV24-1 and TRBJ2-7, with a tentative D call TRBD1 (6 bases). This CDR3 has 15 residues. Trimming stripped 3 bases from V and 3 bases from J, with 14 bases between. In germline, CDR1 is KGHDR, CDR2 SFDVKD. DNA for the CDR3: TGTGCCACCAGTGATGCCTCACCGACAGGCTACGAGCAGTACTTC. Translating it yields CATSDASPTGYEQYF.

J is TRBJ2-1 and V is TRBV3-1 (or the pseudogene TRBV3-2), with TRBD2 matching over 7 bases. The CDR3 consists of 14 residues. Unmatched junction bases numbered 6, after V lost 6 bases and J lost 4 bases. Germline CDR1 LGHDT, CDR2 YNNKEL (reference sequence). The CDR3 DNA reads as TGTGCCAGCAGTTGGGGGGGACTTTACAATGAGCAGTTCTTC. Its protein product is CASSWGGLYNEQFF.

V usage is TRBV28 and J usage is TRBJ2-1, with 7 bases matching TRBD2. This CDR3 has 16 amino acids. The germline gives CDR1 MDHEN, CDR2 SYDVKM. The V gene end was trimmed by 4 bases and the J gene end by 0 bases; junction bases not matched to a gene: 6. CDR3 amino acids: CASSSSGTTSYNEQFF. The CDR3 DNA reads TGTGCCAGCAGTTCATCCGGGACTACCTCCTACAATGAGCAGTTCTTC.

The chain uses TRBV28 and TRBJ2-7, with TRBD2 matching over 8 bases. Germline V CDR1 and CDR2: MDHEN, SYDVKM. This CDR3 is built from 15 residues. V trimming: 6 bases; J trimming: 4 bases; junction bases outside the gene matches: 11. CDR3 bases: TGTGCCAGCAGACCACCTCTAGCGGGTAGATACGAGCAGTACTTC. This encodes CASRPPLAGRYEQYF.

CDR3 nucleotide sequence: TGTGCCAGCACCACCGGGACAAAGGATTCACCCCTCCACTTT. Residues: CASTTGTKDSPLHF. The chain links TRBV27 to TRBJ1-6; D is possibly TRBD1 (6 bases). CDR3 length: 14 amino acids. The germline V gene has CDR1 MNHEY and CDR2 SMNVEV (reference sequence). V lost 7 bases, J lost 8 bases, and 15 bases lay in between.

J is TRBJ2-7 and V is TRBV6-4, with TRBD1 matching 7 bases. Trimming at V came to 6 bases and at J to 3 bases, leaving 8 bases not matched to a gene. This CDR3 is built from 14 residues. From germline, CDR1 is MRHNA and CDR2 SNTAGT. The CDR3, as DNA: TGTGCCAGCAGCCTCGGGACAGAACACTACGAGCAGTACTTC. Encoded protein: CASSLGTEHYEQYF.

The chain employs TRBV7-9 and TRBJ1-2; D possibly corresponds to TRBD1 (5 bases). Germline V gene lookup returns CDR1 SEHNR and CDR2 FQNEAQ (reference sequence). The CDR3 runs to 16 residues. The V and J ends lost 0 bases and 1 base respectively, with 12 bases between them. Here the CDR3 reads CASSLAYAGLNYGYTF. The CDR3 nucleotides read TGTGCCAGCAGCTTAGCGTACGCGGGGCTTAACTATGGCTACACCTTC.

The V call is TRBV2, the J call TRBJ2-1; 8 bases are a match to TRBD2. This CDR3 comprises 12 residues. The V gene end was trimmed by 5 bases and the J gene end by 8 bases; junction bases not matched to a gene: 2. Germline CDR1 SNHLY, CDR2 FYNNEI. CDR3 bases: TGTGCCAGCAGTAGCGGGAGTGATGAGCAGTTCTTC. Protein: CASSSGSDEQFF. Drawing the rest from reference TRBV2 and TRBJ2-1, the complete variable domain is EPEVTQTPSHQVTQMGQEVILRCVPISNHLYFYWYRQILGQKVEFLVSFYNNEISEKSEIFDDQFSVERPDGSNFTLKIRSTKLEDSAMYFCASSSGSDEQFFGPGTRLTVL.

The rearrangement uses TRBV7-2 and TRBJ2-5; a weak D match, TRBD2 (6 bases). V dropped 5 bases and J dropped 5 bases, with 9 bases sitting between them. Germline V gives CDR1 SGHTA, CDR2 FQGNSA. The CDR3 loop spans 12 amino acids. The CDR3 nucleotides read TGTGCCAGCAGCCCCCGGGGGGAGACCCAGTACTTC. Protein product: CASSPRGETQYF.

The chain uses TRBV7-9 and TRBJ1-5; D ambiguous. Germline CDR1 reads SEHNR; CDR2 reads FQNEAQ (reference sequence). V was clipped by 1 base and J by 6 bases, with 4 bases between them. The CDR3 is made up of 12 amino acids. CDR3 nucleotides: TGTGCCAGCAGCTTAGACGGTCAGCCCCAGCATTTT. Protein: CASSLDGQPQHF.

This clone was recorded once. The chain joins TRBV11-3 to TRBJ2-3, with a possible D match to TRBD2 (6 bases). Per germline, CDR1 SGHNT and CDR2 YENEEA. V dropped 4 bases and J dropped 3 bases, with 14 bases sitting between them. The CDR3 spans 15 residues. CDR3 region: CASSYRRRETDTQYF. The CDR3 DNA is TGTGCCAGCAGCTACCGACGGAGGGAGACAGATACGCAGTATTTT.

This clone was observed a single time. The chain is built from TRBV18 and TRBJ1-1, with D unclear. The CDR3 is 15 residues long. Germline V gives CDR1 KGHSH, CDR2 LQKENI. Trimming removed 1 base from V and 0 bases from J, with 9 bases in between. This CDR3 is CASSPLEGLNTEAFF. Here the CDR3 DNA reads TGTGCCAGCTCACCACTGGAGGGCTTGAACACTGAAGCTTTCTTT.

The chain combines TRBV19 with TRBJ1-5; 9 positions agree with TRBD1. Per germline, CDR1 LNHDA and CDR2 SQIVND (reference sequence). Trimming took 5 bases from V and 6 from J; bases not matched to a gene: 8. The CDR3 loop spans 15 amino acids. The CDR3, as DNA: TGTGCCAGTAGTCGGGGGAGGGACAGGGTTCAGCCCCAGCATTTT. It is translated as CASSRGRDRVQPQHF.

This clone showed up just once. The chain uses TRBV3-1 (or the pseudogene TRBV3-2) and TRBJ1-1; 7 bases match TRBD1. The CDR3 sequence is 14 residues long. With V trimmed by 6 bases and J by 0 bases, 4 bases remained unmatched. Per germline, CDR1 LGHDT and CDR2 YNNKEL (reference sequence). The CDR3 region is CASSTQGMNTEAFF. The CDR3 DNA sequence: TGTGCCAGCAGTACACAGGGGATGAACACTGAAGCTTTCTTT.

J is TRBJ1-2 and V is TRBV6-5; TRBD1 aligns across 8 bases. The CDR3 has 15 residues. The V gene end was trimmed by 0 bases and the J gene end by 7 bases; junction bases not matched to a gene: 7. Germline values: CDR1 MNHEY, CDR2 SVGAGI. CDR3 residues: CASSYSFRGRRGYTF. CDR3 bases: TGTGCCAGCAGTTACTCTTTCAGGGGGCGACGTGGCTACACCTTC.